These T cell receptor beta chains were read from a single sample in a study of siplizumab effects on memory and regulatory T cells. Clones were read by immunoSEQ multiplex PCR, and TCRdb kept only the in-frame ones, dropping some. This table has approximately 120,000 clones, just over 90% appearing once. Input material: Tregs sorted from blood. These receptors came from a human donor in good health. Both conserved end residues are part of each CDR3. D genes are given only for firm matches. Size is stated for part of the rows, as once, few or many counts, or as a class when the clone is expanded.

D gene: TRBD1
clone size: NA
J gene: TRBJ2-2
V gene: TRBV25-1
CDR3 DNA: TGTGCCAGCAGTGAAAGGACAGGGGGTACCGGGGAGCTGTTTTTT
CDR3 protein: CASSERTGGTGELFF

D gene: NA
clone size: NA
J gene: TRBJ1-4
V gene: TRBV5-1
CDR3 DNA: TGCGCCAGCAGTGGGGGGCTCAAAGAAAAACTGTTTTTT
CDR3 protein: CASSGGLKEKLFF

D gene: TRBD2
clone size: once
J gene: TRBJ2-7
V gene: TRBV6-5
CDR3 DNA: TGTGCCAGCAGTAAAGGACTAGCGGGAACCTACGAGCAGTACTTC
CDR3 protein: CASSKGLAGTYEQYF

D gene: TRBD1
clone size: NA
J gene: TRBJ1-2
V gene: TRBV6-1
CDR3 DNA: TGTGCCAGCAGTGCAGCCCCGGGACAGCGAGGTGGCTACACCTTC
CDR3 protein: CASSAAPGQRGGYTF

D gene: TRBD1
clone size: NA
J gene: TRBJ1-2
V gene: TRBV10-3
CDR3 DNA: TGTGCCATCACCCGACAGGGGGCAACCTATGGCTACACCTTC
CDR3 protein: CAITRQGATYGYTF

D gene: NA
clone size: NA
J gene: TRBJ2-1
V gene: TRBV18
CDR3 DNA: TGTGCCAGCTCACCGTTAGCGTCTAGCGCGGATGAGCAGTTCTTC
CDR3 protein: CASSPLASSADEQFF

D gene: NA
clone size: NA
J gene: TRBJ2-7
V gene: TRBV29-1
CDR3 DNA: TGCAGCGTTGTAGGATACGGCGCGGAGCAGTACTTC
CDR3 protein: CSVVGYGAEQYF

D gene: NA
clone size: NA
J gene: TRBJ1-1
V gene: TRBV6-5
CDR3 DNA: TGTGCCAGCAGTAATCAGGGTCGGCGTTGGGCTGAAGCTTTCTTT
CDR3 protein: CASSNQGRRWAEAFF

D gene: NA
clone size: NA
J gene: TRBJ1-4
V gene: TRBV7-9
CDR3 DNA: TGTGCCAGCAGCCCATTTGGGGGTACTAATGAAAAACTGTTTTTT
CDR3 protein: CASSPFGGTNEKLFF

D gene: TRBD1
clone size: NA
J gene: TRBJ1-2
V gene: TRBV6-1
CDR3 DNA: TGTGCCAGCAGTAAAGACAGGGGATATGGCTACACCTTC
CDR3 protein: CASSKDRGYGYTF

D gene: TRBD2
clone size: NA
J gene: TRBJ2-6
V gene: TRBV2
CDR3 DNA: TGTGCCAGCAGGGGTTACGGGGGGACTGGGGCCAACGTCCTGACTTTC
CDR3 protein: CASRGYGGTGANVLTF

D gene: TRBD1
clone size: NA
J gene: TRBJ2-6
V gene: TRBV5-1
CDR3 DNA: TGCGCCAGCAGCCACGGACAGGGGGCCTCTGGGGCCAACGTCCTGACTTTC
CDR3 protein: CASSHGQGASGANVLTF

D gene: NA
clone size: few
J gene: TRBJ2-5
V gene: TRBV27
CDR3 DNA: TGTGCCAGCAGTCCCGGGTCCGGTGGGGGGGAGACCCAGTACTTC
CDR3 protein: CASSPGSGGGETQYF

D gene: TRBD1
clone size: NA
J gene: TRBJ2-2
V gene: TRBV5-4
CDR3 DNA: TGTGCCAGCAGCCTCCCAGACAGGGCGGTAACCGGGGAGCTGTTTTTT
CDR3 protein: CASSLPDRAVTGELFF

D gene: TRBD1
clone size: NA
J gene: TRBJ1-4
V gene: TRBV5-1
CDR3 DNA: TGCGCCAGCAGCTTGGACAGGGGGAATGAAAAACTGTTTTTT
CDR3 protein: CASSLDRGNEKLFF

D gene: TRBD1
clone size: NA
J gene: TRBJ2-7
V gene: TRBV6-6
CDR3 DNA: TGTGCCAGCAGTTACGGTGGACAGGGATACTTC
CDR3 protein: CASSYGGQGYF

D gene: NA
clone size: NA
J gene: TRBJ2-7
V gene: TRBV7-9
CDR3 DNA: TGTGCCAGCAGCTTAGTAACAGGGAGTCGCGAGCAGTACTTC
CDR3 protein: CASSLVTGSREQYF

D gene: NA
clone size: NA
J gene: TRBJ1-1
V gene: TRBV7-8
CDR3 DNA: TGTGCCAGCAGCTTAGATGTGGGTCGGAACACTGAAGCTTTCTTT
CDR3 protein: CASSLDVGRNTEAFF

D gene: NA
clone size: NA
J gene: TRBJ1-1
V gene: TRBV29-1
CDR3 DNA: TGCAGCGTTCAGGGGCTGGCGAACACTGAAGCTTTCTTT
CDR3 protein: CSVQGLANTEAFF

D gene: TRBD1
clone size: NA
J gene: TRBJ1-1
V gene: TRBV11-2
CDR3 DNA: TGTGCCAGCAACGCACGGGACAGGGCCCCTACTGAAGCTTTCTTT
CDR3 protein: CASNARDRAPTEAFF

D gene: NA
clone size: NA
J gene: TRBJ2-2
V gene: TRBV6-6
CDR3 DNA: TGTGCCAGCAGGGGGGAAAGTATCACCGGGGAGCTGTTTTTT
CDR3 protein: CASRGESITGELFF

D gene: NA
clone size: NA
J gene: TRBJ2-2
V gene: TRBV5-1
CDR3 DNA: TGCGCCAGCAGCTTGTTAGTCGGCGGGGAGCTGTTTTTT
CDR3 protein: CASSLLVGGELFF

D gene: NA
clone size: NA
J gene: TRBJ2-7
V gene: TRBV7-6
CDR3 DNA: TGTGCCAGCAGCCCCATCCGGGGGTACGAGCAGTACTTC
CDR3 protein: CASSPIRGYEQYF

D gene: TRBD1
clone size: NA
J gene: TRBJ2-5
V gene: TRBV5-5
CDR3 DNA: TGTGCCAGCAGCTCGACAGGGGTGGAGACCCAGTACTTC
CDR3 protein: CASSSTGVETQYF

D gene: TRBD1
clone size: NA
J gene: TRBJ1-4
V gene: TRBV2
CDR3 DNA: TGTGCCAGCAGTGCCCCCGGGACAGAGGAAAAACTGTTTTTT
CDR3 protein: CASSAPGTEEKLFF

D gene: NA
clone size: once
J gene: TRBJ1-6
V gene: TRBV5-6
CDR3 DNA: TGTGCCAGCAGCTTGCGATCGGTAGGGGGCTCCTATAATTCACCCCTCCACTTT
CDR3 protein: CASSLRSVGGSYNSPLHF

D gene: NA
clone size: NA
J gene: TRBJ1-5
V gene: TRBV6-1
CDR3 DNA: TGTGCCAGCAGTCCCACGGGGGCTACAAATCAGCCCCAGCATTTT
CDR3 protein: CASSPTGATNQPQHF

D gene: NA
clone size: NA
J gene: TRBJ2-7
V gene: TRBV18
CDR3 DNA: TGTGCCAGCTCACCAGCCGAATTTGGGGAGCAGTACTTC
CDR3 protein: CASSPAEFGEQYF

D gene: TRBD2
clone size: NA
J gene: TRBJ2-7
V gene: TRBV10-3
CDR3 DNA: TGTGCCACCGTACCTAGCGGGGGGTCCTACGAGCAGTACTTC
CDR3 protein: CATVPSGGSYEQYF

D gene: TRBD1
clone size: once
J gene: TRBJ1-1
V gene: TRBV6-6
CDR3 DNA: TGTGCCAGCAGTTACAGGGACAGGGGAACTGAAGCTTTCTTT
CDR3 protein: CASSYRDRGTEAFF

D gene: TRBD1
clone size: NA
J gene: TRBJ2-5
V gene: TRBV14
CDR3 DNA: TGTGCCAGCAGCCAAGACAGGGGGTACTGGGGGACCCAGTACTTC
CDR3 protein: CASSQDRGYWGTQYF

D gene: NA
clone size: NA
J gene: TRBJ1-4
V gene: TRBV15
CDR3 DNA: TGTGCCACCAGCAGAGTGGCGGCAGGGAATGAAAAACTGTTTTTT
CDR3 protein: CATSRVAAGNEKLFF

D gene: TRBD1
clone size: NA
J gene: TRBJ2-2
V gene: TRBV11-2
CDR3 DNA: TGTGCCAGCAGTTGGGACAGGGTGTTAGGGGAGCTGTTTTTT
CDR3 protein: CASSWDRVLGELFF

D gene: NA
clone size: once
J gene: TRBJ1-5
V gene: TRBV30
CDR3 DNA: TGTGCCTGGAGTTTAGAAAATCAGCCCCAGCATTTT
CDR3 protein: CAWSLENQPQHF

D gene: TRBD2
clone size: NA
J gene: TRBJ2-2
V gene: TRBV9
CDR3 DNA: TGTGCCAGCAGCCCTCCGCAGACTAGCGGCACCGGGGAGCTGTTTTTT
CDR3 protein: CASSPPQTSGTGELFF